This entry features one TCR beta chain sequence. Its antigen is not known. Vbeta (60) and Jbeta (13) primers were used in the PCR. This table comes from immunoSEQ multiplex PCR, and its TCRdb copy is limited to in-frame clones, with some not included. In the table there are 80,000 or so clones, roughly two thirds of which are singletons. These data belong to a study of cytomegalovirus exposure and HLA in healthy donors. Study-wide findings and caveats: The number of N-insertions in an Asian-associated ancestry cluster was reportedly below the roughly 670-donor mean in a later analysis. Productive status was seen about 87% or about 30% of the time for most TCR beta V segments in an earlier analysis.

In germline, CDR1 is ENHRY, CDR2 SYGVKD. The ends were cut back, 2 bases at V and 1 base at J, with 17 bases in the middle. This CDR3 is 17 amino acids long. Sequencing used PBMCs. The chain combines TRBV10-3 with TRBJ2-5, with D possibly being TRBD1 (6 bases). The receptor was derived from a man aged 55-75 years in good health and CMV-seropositive. CDR3: CAISEPRQERGQETQYF. CDR3 bases: TGTGCCATCAGTGAGCCCAGACAGGAGAGGGGCCAAGAGACCCAGTACTTC.